The 9 T cell receptor beta chains listed next were all sequenced from one sample in a study of cytomegalovirus exposure and HLA in healthy donors. The PCR ran on 60 Vbeta and 13 Jbeta primers. Libraries were prepared by immunoSEQ multiplex PCR; TCRdb keeps only in-frame clonotypes and omits some of them. The sample holds about 130,000 clones, over 65% seen once. The material sequenced was PBMCs. All receptors derive from a man aged 50 to 59 in good health and CMV-seronegative.

This clone has a handful of counts. This same CDR3 is encoded by further DNA sequences in the sample. The J gene is TRBJ1-5, the V gene TRBV19; 8 bases line up with TRBD1. The CDR3 runs 15 residues. Germline CDR1 is LNHDA and CDR2 is SQIVND (reference sequence). The junction had 6 bases not matched to a gene; V was cut back by 6 bases and J by 2 bases. In nucleotides, the CDR3 is TGTGCCAGTAGCCTTGGACAGGGCGGCAATCAGCCCCAGCATTTT. It yields the protein CASSLGQGGNQPQHF.

This clone appeared once. This chain joins TRBV25-1 and TRBJ1-2; D call uncertain. The CDR3 is 11 amino acids. Germline lookup yields CDR1 MGHDK and CDR2 SYGVNS. Between the trimmed V and J ends, which lost 6 bases and 6 bases, there was a span of 8 bases. The CDR3 loop reads CASRTTDGYTF. In nucleotides, the CDR3 is TGTGCCAGCAGGACAACGGATGGCTACACCTTC.

This clone was recorded only once. The same CDR3 also results from other DNA sequences found in this sample. The genes are TRBV5-1 and TRBJ2-2; a weak D match, TRBD2 (6 bases). Looked up from germline, CDR1 is SGHRS and CDR2 is YFSETQ. Trimming cost V 0 bases and J 5 bases, with 8 bases left between them. The CDR3 covers 14 residues. DNA of the CDR3: TGCGCCAGCAGCTTGGCCGGGGGTACCGGGGAGCTGTTTTTT. Its protein product is CASSLAGGTGELFF.

The rearrangement uses TRBV28 and TRBJ2-6; D not resolved. The CDR3 is made up of 14 amino acids. Germline values: CDR1 MDHEN, CDR2 SYDVKM. Trimming left V 4 bases short and J 4 bases short, with 8 bases between. CDR3 in amino acids: CASSSSPGANVLTF. The CDR3 DNA follows: TGTGCCAGCAGTTCCTCCCCGGGGGCCAACGTCCTGACTTTC.

V is TRBV4-1 and J is TRBJ1-5; D perhaps matches TRBD1 (5 bases). V lost 0 bases to trimming and J lost 4 bases, with 10 bases between them. This CDR3 spans 15 amino acids. The V gene's germline CDR1 is MGHRA and CDR2 YSYEKL. DNA of the CDR3: TGCGCCAGCAGCCAAGAGGGGGGAGTAAATCAGCCCCAGCATTTT. Translated, it gives CASSQEGGVNQPQHF.

This chain uses TRBV5-4 with TRBJ1-1; the D gene is possibly TRBD1 (6 bases). CDR3 size: 15 residues. Trimming took 5 bases from V and 4 from J, leaving 18 bases between them. Germline CDR1 is SGHNT and CDR2 is YYREEE (reference sequence). The CDR3 DNA sequence: TGTGCCAGCAGGGACGTACAGGGATACGGCACTGAAGCTTTCTTT. Protein sequence: CASRDVQGYGTEAFF. Full variable domain (rest looked up from reference TRBV5-4 and TRBJ1-1): ETGVTQSPTHLIKTRGQQVTLRCSSQSGHNTVSWYQQALGQGPQFIFQYYREEENGRGNFPPRFSGLQFPNYSSELNVNALELDDSALYLCASRDVQGYGTEAFFGQGTRLTVV.

The genes are TRBV7-9 and TRBJ1-2; D may be TRBD1 (5 bases). The CDR3 consists of 15 residues. Germline V gives CDR1 SEHNR, CDR2 FQNEAQ (reference sequence). Trimming took 1 base from V and 4 from J, leaving 13 bases between them. In DNA form, the CDR3 reads TGTGCCAGCAGCTTAGAGGGGCGAAGCATCTATGGCTACACCTTC. It codes for CASSLEGRSIYGYTF. Together with reference TRBV7-9 and TRBJ1-2, the CDR3 gives the full variable domain: DTGVSQNPRHKITKRGQNVTFRCDPISEHNRLYWYRQTLGQGPEFLTYFQNEAQLEKSRLLSDRFSAERPKGSFSTLEIQRTEQGDSAMYLCASSLEGRSIYGYTFGSGTRLTVV.

This clone was detected once. This chain links TRBV11-2 with TRBJ1-5; TRBD1 matches at 10 bases. Germline loops: CDR1 SGHAT, CDR2 FQNNGV. This CDR3 region has 14 residues. Unmatched junction bases numbered 4, after V lost 5 bases and J lost 6 bases. The CDR3 sequence is CASSPGQGFQPQHF. The CDR3 DNA sequence: TGTGCCAGCAGCCCGGGACAGGGGTTTCAGCCCCAGCATTTT.

The chain recombines TRBV7-9 with TRBJ2-5; weak D call: TRBD2 (5 bases). Germline V gene data show CDR1 as SEHNR and CDR2 as FQNEAQ (reference sequence). Trimming pared 5 bases from V and 4 bases from J, leaving 11 bases between. The CDR3 length is 13 residues. The CDR3, as DNA: TGTGCCAGCAGCCTCTCGGGGAGAGAGACCCAGTACTTC. Residues: CASSLSGRETQYF. The whole variable domain, remainder taken from reference TRBV7-9 and TRBJ2-5, is DTGVSQNPRHKITKRGQNVTFRCDPISEHNRLYWYRQTLGQGPEFLTYFQNEAQLEKSRLLSDRFSAERPKGSFSTLEIQRTEQGDSAMYLCASSLSGRETQYFGPGTRLLVL.